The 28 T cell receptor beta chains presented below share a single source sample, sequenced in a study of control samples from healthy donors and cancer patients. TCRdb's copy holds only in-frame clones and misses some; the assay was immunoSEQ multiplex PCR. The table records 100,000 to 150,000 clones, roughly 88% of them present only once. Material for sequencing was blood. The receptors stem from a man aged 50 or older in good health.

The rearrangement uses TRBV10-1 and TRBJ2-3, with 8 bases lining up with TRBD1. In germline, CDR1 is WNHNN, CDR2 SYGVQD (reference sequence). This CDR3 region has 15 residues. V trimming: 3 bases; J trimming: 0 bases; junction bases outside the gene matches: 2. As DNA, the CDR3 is TGCGCCAGCAGTGAACGGACAGGGAGCACAGATACGCAGTATTTT. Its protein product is CASSERTGSTDTQYF.

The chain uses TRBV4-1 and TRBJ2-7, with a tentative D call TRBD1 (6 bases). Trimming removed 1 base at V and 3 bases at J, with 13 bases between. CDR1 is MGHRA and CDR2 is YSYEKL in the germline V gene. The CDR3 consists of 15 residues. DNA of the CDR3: TGCGCCAGCAGCCAAGGTCCCAGGGGACACTACGAGCAGTACTTC. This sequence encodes CASSQGPRGHYEQYF.

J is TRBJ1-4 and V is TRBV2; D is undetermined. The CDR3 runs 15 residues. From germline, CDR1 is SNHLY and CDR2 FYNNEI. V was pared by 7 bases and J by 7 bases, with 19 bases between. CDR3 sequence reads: CASTLIGNTGEKLFF. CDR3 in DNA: TGTGCCAGCACTTTAATAGGTAATACCGGTGAAAAACTGTTTTTT.

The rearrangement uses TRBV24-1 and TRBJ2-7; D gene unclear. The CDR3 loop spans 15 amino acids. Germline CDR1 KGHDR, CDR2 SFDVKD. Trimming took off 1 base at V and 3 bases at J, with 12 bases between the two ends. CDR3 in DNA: TGTGCCACCAGTGATTTAAGACGAATATTCTACGAGCAGTACTTC. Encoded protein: CATSDLRRIFYEQYF.

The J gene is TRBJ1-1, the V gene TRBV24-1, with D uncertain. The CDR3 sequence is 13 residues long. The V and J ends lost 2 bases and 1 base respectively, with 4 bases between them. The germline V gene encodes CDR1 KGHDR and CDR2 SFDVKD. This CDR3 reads CATSDSWNTEAFF. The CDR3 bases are TGTGCCACCAGTGATTCATGGAACACTGAAGCTTTCTTT.

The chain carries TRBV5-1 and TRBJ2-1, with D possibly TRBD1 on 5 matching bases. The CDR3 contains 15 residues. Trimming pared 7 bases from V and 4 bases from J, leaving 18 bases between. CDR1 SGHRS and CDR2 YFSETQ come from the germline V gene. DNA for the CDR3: TGCGCCAGCTCACTGCTCCAGGGTAGTTACAATGAGCAGTTCTTC. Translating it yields CASSLLQGSYNEQFF.

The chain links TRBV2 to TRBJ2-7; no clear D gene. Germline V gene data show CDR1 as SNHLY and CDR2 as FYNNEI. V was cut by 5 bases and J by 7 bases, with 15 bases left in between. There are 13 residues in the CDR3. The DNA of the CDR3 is TGTGCCAGCAGTCCACCCGCTTTGGGGGAGCAGTACTTC. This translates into CASSPPALGEQYF.

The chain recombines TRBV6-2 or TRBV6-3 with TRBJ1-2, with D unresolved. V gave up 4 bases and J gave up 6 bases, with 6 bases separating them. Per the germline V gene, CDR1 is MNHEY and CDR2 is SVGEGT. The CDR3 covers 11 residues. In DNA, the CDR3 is TGTGCCAGCAGTTCGTGGGATGGCTACACCTTC. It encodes CASSSWDGYTF.

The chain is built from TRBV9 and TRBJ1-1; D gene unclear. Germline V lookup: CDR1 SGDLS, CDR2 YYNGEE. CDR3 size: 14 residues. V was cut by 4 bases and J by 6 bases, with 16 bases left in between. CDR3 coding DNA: TGTGCCAGCAGCCGGGCTGGGCACAGCGCTGAAGCTTTCTTT. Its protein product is CASSRAGHSAEAFF.

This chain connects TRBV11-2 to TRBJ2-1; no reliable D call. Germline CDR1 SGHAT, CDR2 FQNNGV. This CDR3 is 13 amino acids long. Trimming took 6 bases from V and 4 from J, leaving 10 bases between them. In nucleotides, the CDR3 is TGTGCCAGCAGTCCCCAGTTATACAATGAGCAGTTCTTC. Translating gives CASSPQLYNEQFF.

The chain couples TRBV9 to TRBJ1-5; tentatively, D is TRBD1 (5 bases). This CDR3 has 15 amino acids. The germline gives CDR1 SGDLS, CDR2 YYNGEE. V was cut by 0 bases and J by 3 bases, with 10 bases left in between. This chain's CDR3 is CASSVDGGANQPQHF. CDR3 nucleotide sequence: TGTGCCAGCAGCGTAGATGGAGGGGCCAATCAGCCCCAGCATTTT.

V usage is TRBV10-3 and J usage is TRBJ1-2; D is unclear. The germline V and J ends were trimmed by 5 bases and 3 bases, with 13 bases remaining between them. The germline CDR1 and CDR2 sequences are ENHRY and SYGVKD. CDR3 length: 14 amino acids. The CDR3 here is CAISPLSDYYGYTF. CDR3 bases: TGTGCCATCAGTCCTCTTTCAGATTACTATGGCTACACCTTC.

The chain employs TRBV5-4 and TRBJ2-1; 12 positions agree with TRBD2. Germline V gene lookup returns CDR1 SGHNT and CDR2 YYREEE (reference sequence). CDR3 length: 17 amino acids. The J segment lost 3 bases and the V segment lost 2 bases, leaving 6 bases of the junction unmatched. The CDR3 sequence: CASSLPGLAGGYNEQFF. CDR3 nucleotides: TGTGCCAGCAGCTTACCGGGACTAGCGGGCGGCTACAATGAGCAGTTCTTC.

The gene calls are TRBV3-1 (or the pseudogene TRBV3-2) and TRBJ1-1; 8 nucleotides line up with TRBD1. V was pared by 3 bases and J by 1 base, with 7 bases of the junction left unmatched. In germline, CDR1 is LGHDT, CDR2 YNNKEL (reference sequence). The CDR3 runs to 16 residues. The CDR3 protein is CASSQETTGANTEAFF. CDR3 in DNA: TGTGCCAGCAGCCAGGAAACGACAGGGGCGAACACTGAAGCTTTCTTT.

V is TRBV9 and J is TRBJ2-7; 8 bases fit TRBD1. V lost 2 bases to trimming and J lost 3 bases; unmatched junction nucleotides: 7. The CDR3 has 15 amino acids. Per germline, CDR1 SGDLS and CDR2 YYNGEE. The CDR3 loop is CASSVTGQAGYEQYF. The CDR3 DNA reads TGTGCCAGCAGCGTGACGGGACAGGCGGGCTACGAGCAGTACTTC.

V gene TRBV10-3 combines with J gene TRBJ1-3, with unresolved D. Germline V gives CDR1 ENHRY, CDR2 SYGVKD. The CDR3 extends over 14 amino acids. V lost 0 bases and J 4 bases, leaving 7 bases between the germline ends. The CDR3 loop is CAISESIGGNTIYF. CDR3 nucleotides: TGTGCCATCAGTGAGTCGATTGGGGGAAACACCATATATTTT.

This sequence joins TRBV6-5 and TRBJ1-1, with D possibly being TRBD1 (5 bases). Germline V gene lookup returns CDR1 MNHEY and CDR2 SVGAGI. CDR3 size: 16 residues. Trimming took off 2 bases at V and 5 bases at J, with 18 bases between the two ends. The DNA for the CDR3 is TGTGCCAGCAGTTACAGGGTGCGGGGGGGACGGACTGAAGCTTTCTTT. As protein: CASSYRVRGGRTEAFF.

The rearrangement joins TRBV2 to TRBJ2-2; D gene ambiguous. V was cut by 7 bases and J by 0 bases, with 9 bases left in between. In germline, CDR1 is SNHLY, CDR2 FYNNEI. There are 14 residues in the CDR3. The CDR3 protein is CASTANANTGELFF. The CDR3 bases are TGTGCCAGCACTGCGAACGCGAACACCGGGGAGCTGTTTTTT.

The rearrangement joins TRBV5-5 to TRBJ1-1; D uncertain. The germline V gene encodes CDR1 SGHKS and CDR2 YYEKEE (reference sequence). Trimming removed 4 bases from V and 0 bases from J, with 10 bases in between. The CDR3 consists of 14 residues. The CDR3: CASSVHGLNTEAFF. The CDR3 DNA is TGTGCCAGCAGCGTCCACGGACTGAACACTGAAGCTTTCTTT.

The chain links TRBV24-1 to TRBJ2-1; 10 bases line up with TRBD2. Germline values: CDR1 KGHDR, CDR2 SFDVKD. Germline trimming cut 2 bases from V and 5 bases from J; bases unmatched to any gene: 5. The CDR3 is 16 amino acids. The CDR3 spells CATSDSELAGDNEQFF. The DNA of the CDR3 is TGTGCCACCAGTGATTCCGAGCTAGCGGGGGACAATGAGCAGTTCTTC.

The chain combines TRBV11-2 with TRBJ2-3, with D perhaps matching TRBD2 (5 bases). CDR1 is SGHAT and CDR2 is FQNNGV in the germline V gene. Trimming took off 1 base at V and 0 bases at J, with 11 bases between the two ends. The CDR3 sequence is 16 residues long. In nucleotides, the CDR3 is TGTGCCAGCAGCTTAGCTGGGAGCTCTAGCACAGATACGCAGTATTTT. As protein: CASSLAGSSSTDTQYF.

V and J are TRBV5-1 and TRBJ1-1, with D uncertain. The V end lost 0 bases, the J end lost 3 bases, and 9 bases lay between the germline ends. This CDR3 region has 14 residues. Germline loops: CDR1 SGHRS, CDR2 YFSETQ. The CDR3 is CASSLEWGHTEAFF. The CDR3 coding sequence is TGCGCCAGCAGCTTGGAATGGGGTCACACTGAAGCTTTCTTT.

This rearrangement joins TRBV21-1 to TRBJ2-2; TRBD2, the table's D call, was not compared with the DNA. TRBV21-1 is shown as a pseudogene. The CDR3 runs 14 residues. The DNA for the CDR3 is TGTGCCAGCAGCAACCGGGGGGTCGGCGGGGAGCTGTTTTTT. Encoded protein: CASSNRGVGGELFF.

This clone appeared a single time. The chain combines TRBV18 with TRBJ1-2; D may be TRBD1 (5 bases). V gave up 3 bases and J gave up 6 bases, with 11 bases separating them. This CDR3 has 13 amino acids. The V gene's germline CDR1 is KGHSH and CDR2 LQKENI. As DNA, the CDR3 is TGTGCCAGCTCACCGTCAGGGTGGGATGGCTACACCTTC. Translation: CASSPSGWDGYTF. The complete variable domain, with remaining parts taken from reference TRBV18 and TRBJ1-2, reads NAGVMQNPRHLVRRRGQEARLRCSPMKGHSHVYWYRQLPEEGLKFMVYLQKENIIDESGMPKERFSAEFPKEGPSILRIQQVVRGDSAAYFCASSPSGWDGYTFGSGTRLTVV.

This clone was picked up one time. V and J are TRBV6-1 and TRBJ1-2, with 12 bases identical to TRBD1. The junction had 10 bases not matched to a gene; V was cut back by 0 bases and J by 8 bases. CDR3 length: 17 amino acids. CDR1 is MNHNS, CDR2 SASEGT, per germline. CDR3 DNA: TGTGCCAGCAGTGAAGCGCTTGGGACAGGGGGCTCTTGGGGCTACACCTTC. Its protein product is CASSEALGTGGSWGYTF.

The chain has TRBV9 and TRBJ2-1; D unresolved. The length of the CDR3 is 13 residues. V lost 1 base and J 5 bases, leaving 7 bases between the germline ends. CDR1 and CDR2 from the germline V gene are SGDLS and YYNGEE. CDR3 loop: CASSVPGNNEQFF. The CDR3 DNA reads TGTGCCAGCAGCGTACCGGGTAACAATGAGCAGTTCTTC.

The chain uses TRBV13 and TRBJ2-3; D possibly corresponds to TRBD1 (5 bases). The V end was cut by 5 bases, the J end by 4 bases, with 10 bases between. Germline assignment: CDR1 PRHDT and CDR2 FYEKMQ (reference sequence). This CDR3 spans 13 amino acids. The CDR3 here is CASSPDSSDTQYF. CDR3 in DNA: TGTGCCAGCAGCCCAGACAGTTCAGATACGCAGTATTTT.

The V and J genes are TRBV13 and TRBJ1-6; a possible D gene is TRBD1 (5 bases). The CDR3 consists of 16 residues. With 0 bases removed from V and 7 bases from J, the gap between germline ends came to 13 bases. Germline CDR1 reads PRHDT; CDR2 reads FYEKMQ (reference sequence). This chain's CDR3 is CASSLGEGLTNSPLHF. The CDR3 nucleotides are TGTGCCAGCAGCTTAGGGGAGGGACTTACCAATTCACCCCTCCACTTT.